Following are 9 T cell receptor beta chains from one sample sequenced in a study of Ad26.COV2.S vaccination and SARS-CoV-2 variants. Treatment noted: approximately 18 received Ad26.COV2.S at low or high dose, single or two shots; 5 received placebo; per-sample allocation not given. Specimen acquisition occurred on day 63 following the initial vaccine or placebo injection. The method was immunoSEQ multiplex PCR; TCRdb's version includes in-frame clones alone and lacks a portion of them. The profile shows around 450,000 clones, 85% to 90% of them singletons. This sample comprised peripheral blood, obtained in a trial of Ad26.COV2.S vaccine versus placebo. All receptors come from a person between 18 and 60 years old who received the Ad26.COV2.S COVID-19 vaccine or a placebo.

CDR3 coding DNA: TGTGCCAGCAGCCCAAAGGGTGGGCTGGGGCAAGCTTTCTTT. This translates into CASSPKGGLGQAFF. The chain couples TRBV9 to TRBJ1-1, with D possibly TRBD1 on 5 matching bases. The V end lost 4 bases, the J end lost 9 bases, and 19 bases lay between the germline ends. The CDR3 is 14 amino acids. Germline CDR1 reads SGDLS; CDR2 reads YYNGEE.

This sequence joins TRBV5-4 and TRBJ2-2; tentative D call: TRBD1 (7 bases). The length of the CDR3 is 16 residues. CDR1 and CDR2 from the germline V gene are SGHNT and YYREEE (reference sequence). Trimming took off 4 bases at V and 6 bases at J, with 19 bases between the two ends. The CDR3 region is CASSAGGRGRSGELFF. In DNA form, the CDR3 reads TGTGCCAGCAGCGCTGGGGGCAGGGGGAGGTCCGGGGAGCTGTTTTTT.

The rearrangement uses TRBV29-1 and TRBJ2-3; D is unresolved. Germline V gives CDR1 SQVTM, CDR2 ANQGSEA. The CDR3 contains 11 residues. Trimming left V 5 bases short and J 2 bases short, with 5 bases between. The CDR3 loop reads CSVWVTDTQYF. DNA for the CDR3: TGCAGCGTTTGGGTCACAGATACGCAGTATTTT.

V is TRBV5-1 and J is TRBJ2-2, with a possible D match to TRBD2 (5 bases). This CDR3 region has 14 residues. Germline-derived CDR1 and CDR2 are SGHRS and YFSETQ. Trimming cost V 5 bases and J 3 bases, with 11 bases left between them. CDR3 sequence (DNA): TGCGCCAGCAGTTCCAGCGGCGACACCGGGGAGCTGTTTTTT. This encodes CASSSSGDTGELFF.

This chain uses TRBV7-9 with TRBJ1-2; possible D gene TRBD1, 5 bases. V was cut by 7 bases and J by 8 bases, with 14 bases left in between. Per the germline V gene, CDR1 is SEHNR and CDR2 is FQNEAQ (reference sequence). The CDR3 has 12 residues. CDR3 in DNA: TGTGCCAGCACGCGCCGGGGGGACGGCTACACCTTC. This translates into CASTRRGDGYTF.

The genes are TRBV12-3 or TRBV12-4 and TRBJ1-4, with unresolved D. The CDR3 totals 12 residues. Trimming cost V 8 bases and J 0 bases, with 4 bases left between them. The CDR3 DNA follows: TGTGCCAGCTCGCCAACTAATGAAAAACTGTTTTTT. Protein sequence: CASSPTNEKLFF.

With regard to this clone: A junction end diverges from the germline sequence, so it may reflect a read error. The same CDR3 can be traced to other DNA sequences in this sample. This sequence joins TRBV18 and TRBJ1-1; possible D gene TRBD1, 5 bases. The CDR3 is 15 amino acids. The germline gives CDR1 KGHSH, CDR2 LQKENI. CDR3 region: CASSPRQTENTEAFF. The CDR3 DNA follows: TGTGCCAGCTCACCACGACAGACCGAGAACACCGAAGCTTTCTTT.

V is TRBV2 and J is TRBJ1-2, with D possibly matching TRBD1 (6 bases). V dropped 3 bases and J dropped 4 bases, with 18 bases sitting between them. The CDR3 has 16 amino acids. CDR1 is SNHLY and CDR2 is FYNNEI in the germline V gene. The CDR3 DNA reads TGTGCCAGCAGTGACCCCCGGGACACAATTTTCTATGGCTACACCTTC. This encodes CASSDPRDTIFYGYTF.

V usage is TRBV7-2 and J usage is TRBJ2-7; perhaps TRBD2 as D (6 bases). The V end lost 1 base, the J end lost 1 base, and 14 bases lay between the germline ends. Germline V gene sequence: CDR1 SGHTA, CDR2 FQGNSA. This CDR3 is built from 16 residues. Here the CDR3 reads CASSLEGRGWSYEQYF. The CDR3 coding sequence is TGTGCCAGCAGCTTAGAAGGCCGGGGGTGGTCCTACGAGCAGTACTTC.